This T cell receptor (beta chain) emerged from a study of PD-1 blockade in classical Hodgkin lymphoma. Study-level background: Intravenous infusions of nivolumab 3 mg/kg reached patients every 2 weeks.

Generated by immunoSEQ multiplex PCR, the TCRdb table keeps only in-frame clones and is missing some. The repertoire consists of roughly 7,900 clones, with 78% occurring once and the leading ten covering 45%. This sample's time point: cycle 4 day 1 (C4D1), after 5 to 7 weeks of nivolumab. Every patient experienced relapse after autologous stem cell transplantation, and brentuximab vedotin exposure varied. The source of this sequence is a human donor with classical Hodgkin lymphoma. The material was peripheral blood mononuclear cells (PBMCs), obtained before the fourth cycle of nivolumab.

The CDR3 sequence: CASRTDISNYGYTF. CDR3 in DNA: TGCGCCAGCCGGACGGACATCTCTAACTATGGCTACACCTTC. The V and J genes are TRBV5-1 and TRBJ1-2; D is perhaps TRBD1 (5 bases). Trimming took off 7 bases at V and 0 bases at J, with 13 bases between the two ends. Germline V gives CDR1 SGHRS, CDR2 YFSETQ. This CDR3 spans 14 amino acids.